This T cell receptor beta chain was sequenced during a study of beta chain features in type 1 diabetes. This clone showed up just a few times. Its antigen remains unknown. Findings and limits, study-wide: PCR might favor shorter templates, but any such skew would affect patients and controls equally.

All of the isolated RNA was reverse transcribed, so expressed TCRB transcripts were sequenced. Clones were read by immunoSEQ multiplex PCR, and TCRdb kept only the in-frame ones, dropping some. The table includes around 340,000 clones, 6.5% to 10% detected once. The trim removed 4 bases at V and 4 bases at J, leaving 4 bases unmatched. This CDR3 has 14 residues. Germline loops: CDR1 MNHEY, CDR2 SMNVEV (reference sequence). The source of this sequence is a woman between 18 and 29 years old in good health. Sequenced input: central memory CD4+ T cells from blood. V gene TRBV27 combines with J gene TRBJ2-3, with 8 bases identical to TRBD2. The CDR3 DNA is TGTGCCAGCAGTTCGCAGACTAGCGCAGATACGCAGTATTTT. This gives the protein CASSSQTSADTQYF.